This T cell receptor beta chain was captured by sequencing in a study of post-analysis software for immune sequencing data. The overall study: Courses of disease covered relapsing-remitting, secondary progressive and progressive-relapsing multiple sclerosis.

Note on this clonotype: The antigen is unknown.

Whole-study results and caveats: Same-batch samples co-clustered strongly by F measure. Normalized Chao1 diversity was significantly lower in multiple sclerosis patients than in controls.

Included in the TCR beta cDNA libraries were unique molecular identifiers. Roughly 0.5 million cDNA molecules were obtained from 1 to 10 million T cells. TCRdb analysed the PCR reads with MiXCR anew, one entry per CDR3 protein. The sample yields some 700,000 distinct CDR3 sequences, over 45% seen once. The TCR sequence derives from a girl aged 2-10 years with multiple sclerosis. Specimen: blood.

CDR3 nucleotide sequence: TGCAGCGTCCAGGGGCTAGCGGGGTATCACAATGAGCAGTTCTTC. Its translation: CSVQGLAGYHNEQFF. This sequence joins TRBV29-1 and TRBJ2-1, with TRBD2 matching 9 bases. CDR3 length equals 15 residues. The V gene end was trimmed by 6 bases and the J gene end by 5 bases; junction bases not matched to a gene: 11. Germline V gene data show CDR1 as SQVTM and CDR2 as ANQGSEA.